The 17 T cell receptor beta chains reported below all come from one sample, sequenced in a study of T cell responses to AZD1222 COVID-19 vaccine. Profiled with immunoSEQ multiplex PCR; TCRdb holds only in-frame clones, not every one. This sample has some 140,000 clones, with around 85% found just once. The source was peripheral blood, collected on day 0 of MenACWY control vaccination. These receptors originate from an adult in good health.

V is TRBV29-1 and J is TRBJ2-1; TRBD2 aligns across 16 bases. V was clipped by 7 bases and J by 9 bases; unmatched bases: 9. CDR1 SQVTM and CDR2 ANQGSEA come from the germline V gene. The CDR3 has 15 amino acids. Written as DNA, the CDR3 is TGCAGCGCCCCAGGGACTAGCGGGAGGGCCGGTGAGCAGTTCTTC. Amino acid sequence: CSAPGTSGRAGEQFF.

V is TRBV6-5 and J is TRBJ1-5; 8 bases line up with TRBD1. Germline lookup yields CDR1 MNHEY and CDR2 SVGAGI. V dropped 9 bases and J dropped 6; count of bases not matched to a gene: 13. The CDR3 runs 15 residues. The CDR3, as DNA: TGTGCCAGTCCTCCGTCGTCAGGGGGCAGTCAGCCCCAGCATTTT. Its translation is CASPPSSGGSQPQHF.

This sequence joins TRBV6-2 or TRBV6-3 and TRBJ2-7; D gene uncertain. Germline values: CDR1 MNHEY, CDR2 SVGEGT. Trimming cost V 0 bases and J 5 bases, with 17 bases left between them. CDR3 length: 16 amino acids. The CDR3 reads CASSYSAANPWDEQYF. The DNA for the CDR3 is TGTGCCAGCAGTTACTCCGCGGCCAACCCCTGGGACGAGCAGTACTTC.

The genes are TRBV6-5 and TRBJ1-1; D possibly corresponds to TRBD1 (5 bases). This CDR3 comprises 12 residues. Germline CDR1 reads MNHEY; CDR2 reads SVGAGI. V was cut by 8 bases and J by 7 bases, with 14 bases left in between. In nucleotides, the CDR3 is TGTGCCAGCGGTCGTGGGGCCGGTGAAGCTTTCTTT. This codes for CASGRGAGEAFF.

The V gene is TRBV7-8, the J gene TRBJ2-7; 11 nucleotides align to TRBD1. The germline V gene has CDR1 SGHVS and CDR2 FQNEAQ. The J segment lost 5 bases and the V segment lost 5 bases, leaving 14 bases of the junction unmatched. The CDR3 is made up of 17 amino acids. The CDR3 DNA is TGTGCCAGCAGCATAGTACGGACAGGGGGCCTTCGGGACGAGCAGTACTTC. Protein product: CASSIVRTGGLRDEQYF.

This clone was seen more than once but under ten times. The genes are TRBV11-2 and TRBJ1-2, with TRBD1 as a possible D gene (5 bases). The ends were cut back, 4 bases at V and 4 bases at J, with 13 bases in the middle. The CDR3 runs 14 residues. Per germline, CDR1 SGHAT and CDR2 FQNNGV. The CDR3 is CASSSPRGSYGYTF. CDR3 nucleotides: TGTGCCAGCAGCTCCCCGCGGGGGAGCTATGGCTACACCTTC.

A single count supports this clone. This chain joins TRBV24-1 and TRBJ2-2; 8 bases are a match to TRBD1. CDR3 length: 15 amino acids. The germline CDR1 and CDR2 sequences are KGHDR and SFDVKD. V trimming: 5 bases; J trimming: 4 bases; junction bases outside the gene matches: 5. CDR3 DNA sequence: TGTGCCACCAGTGGGTCAGGGGGCGGCACCGGGGAGCTGTTTTTT. Translating it yields CATSGSGGGTGELFF.

This clone was counted once. Written as DNA, the CDR3 is TGTGCCAGCAGCCAATTGGGGCAGGACACTGAAGCTTTCTTT. Translation gives CASSQLGQDTEAFF. The gene calls are TRBV3-1 (or the pseudogene TRBV3-2) and TRBJ1-1, with D possibly matching TRBD1 (5 bases). CDR3 length: 14 residues. Trimming took off 2 bases at V and 3 bases at J, with 10 bases between the two ends. The germline V gene encodes CDR1 LGHDT and CDR2 YNNKEL (reference sequence).

The rearrangement uses TRBV5-8 and TRBJ2-7, with 8 bases that match TRBD1. The CDR3 runs to 17 residues. V was pared by 2 bases and J by 3 bases, with 13 bases of the junction left unmatched. Germline CDR1 is SGHTS and CDR2 is YDEGEE. For the CDR3, the DNA is TGTGCCAGCAGCTTCTACGCATTACAGGGGGGTTACTACGAGCAGTACTTC. The encoded protein is CASSFYALQGGYYEQYF.

This clone was seen a few times. The rearrangement links TRBV5-4 to TRBJ2-2, with D uncertain. CDR1 is SGHNT, CDR2 YYREEE, per germline (reference sequence). This CDR3 spans 15 amino acids. V lost 1 base, J lost 3 bases, and 10 bases lay in between. CDR3 loop: CASSLSQRDTGELFF. CDR3 bases: TGTGCCAGCAGCTTGTCCCAGCGAGACACCGGGGAGCTGTTTTTT.

V gene TRBV19 combines with J gene TRBJ2-5; 7 bases are shared with TRBD1. The CDR3 runs to 15 residues. The germline V gene has CDR1 LNHDA and CDR2 SQIVND (reference sequence). Trimming took 7 bases from V and 4 from J; bases not matched to a gene: 12. CDR3 amino acids: CASTDRDSRPETQYF. CDR3 nucleotide sequence: TGTGCCAGTACCGATCGGGACAGCAGGCCAGAGACCCAGTACTTC.

The V and J genes are TRBV19 and TRBJ1-1; D might be TRBD1 (6 bases). There are 14 residues in the CDR3. From germline, CDR1 is LNHDA and CDR2 SQIVND (reference sequence). Deletions cut 5 bases from V and 1 base from J, with 11 bases between. CDR3 loop: CASSVQGTNTEAFF. The CDR3 bases are TGTGCCAGTAGTGTCCAGGGGACGAACACTGAAGCTTTCTTT.

The genes are TRBV5-1 and TRBJ2-1; possible D gene TRBD1, 6 bases. The germline V gene has CDR1 SGHRS and CDR2 YFSETQ. Deletions cut 3 bases from V and 6 bases from J, with 13 bases between. The CDR3 totals 14 residues. The CDR3 DNA reads as TGCGCCAGCAGCTGGGGGACATTCGGCAATGAGCAGTTCTTC. It codes for CASSWGTFGNEQFF.

The J gene is TRBJ1-6, the V gene TRBV5-4; D uncertain. This CDR3 contains 13 residues. With 0 bases removed from V and 8 bases from J, the gap between germline ends came to 6 bases. Per the germline V gene, CDR1 is SGHNT and CDR2 is YYREEE (reference sequence). CDR3 bases: TGTGCCAGCAGCTTGGGTGGGGATTCACCCCTCCACTTT. It is translated as CASSLGGDSPLHF.

This clone was recorded a few times. The same CDR3 can be traced to other DNA sequences in this sample. The genes are TRBV6-1 and TRBJ2-7, with a tentative D call TRBD1 (5 bases). Trimming stripped 2 bases from V and 4 bases from J, with 6 bases between. The germline gives CDR1 MNHNS, CDR2 SASEGT. The CDR3 is 12 amino acids. The CDR3 loop reads CASSERGYEQYV. As DNA, the CDR3 is TGTGCCAGCAGTGAAAGGGGTTACGAGCAGTACGTC.

This chain's CDR3 is CASREAPSNSAQYF. The CDR3 region has the DNA TGCGCCAGCAGGGAAGCACCTTCAAATTCGGCGCAGTATTTT. The chain joins TRBV4-1 to TRBJ2-3, with unresolved D. The CDR3 length is 14 residues. The V gene lost 6 bases and the J gene lost 10 bases, with 20 bases spanning the gap. CDR1 and CDR2 from the germline V gene are MGHRA and YSYEKL.

This clone appeared a few times. This chain links TRBV29-1 with TRBJ2-7, with D unresolved. The germline CDR1 and CDR2 sequences are SQVTM and ANQGSEA. The V and J ends lost 6 bases and 2 bases respectively, with 14 bases between them. The CDR3 contains 13 residues. CDR3 coding DNA: TGCAGCGTGGTCCCACCGCCGACCTACGAGCAGTACTTC. It codes for CSVVPPPTYEQYF.